This is a list of T cell receptor beta chains from one sample in a study of technical replicates of blood from a few donors. The repertoire was sequenced with immunoSEQ multiplex PCR; TCRdb's copy has only in-frame clones and lacks some. The data contain 55,000 to 75,000 clones, about 95% of them seen just once; the ten biggest clones take up 2.5% to 3.5%. The sequenced material came from PBMCs. These receptors were obtained from a human donor in good health. Some clones in this sample may be carry-over from other donors' samples. Both conserved end residues are part of each CDR3. A D gene is named only where the DNA matches it firmly. Rows may omit the clone size; those that give it use once, few, many or a size class.

TRBV4-1	.	TRBJ2-7	TRBD2	TGCGCCAGCAGCCGAAGCGGGGGGGTATCCTACGAGCAGTACTTC	CASSRSGGVSYEQYF
TRBV7-7	.	TRBJ2-3	TRBD1	TGTGCCAGCAGCCTCCGGGGGGACAGGGGCATGGATACGCAGTATTTT	CASSLRGDRGMDTQYF
TRBV6-5	few	TRBJ1-1	.	TGTGCCAGCAGTTACTCGCAGGGGCGGAACACTGAAGCTTTCTTT	CASSYSQGRNTEAFF
TRBV4-1	.	TRBJ2-7	TRBD2	TGCGCCAGCAGCCCCGGACTAGCGGGGTACGAGCAGTACTTC	CASSPGLAGYEQYF
TRBV5-4	.	TRBJ2-5	.	TGTGCCAGCAGCTGGGAGTTAGAGACCCAGTACTTC	CASSWELETQYF
TRBV4-1	.	TRBJ2-1	.	TGCGCCAGCAGCCAAGAGTCCTACGGGTACAATGAGCAGTTCTTC	CASSQESYGYNEQFF
TRBV29-1	.	TRBJ2-7	TRBD2	TGCAGCGCTAGGGGCGGGGGAGGGCACGAGCAGTACTTC	CSARGGGGHEQYF
TRBV4-3	.	TRBJ1-1	.	TGCGCCAGCAGCCAAGAAGGGAGGAGAGCTTTCTTT	CASSQEGRRAFF
TRBV2	.	TRBJ1-2	.	TGTGCCAGCAGAGCCTTCTCGCAGGCTTTGGGCTATGGCTACACCTTC	CASRAFSQALGYGYTF
TRBV27	.	TRBJ2-5	.	TGTGCCAGCAGTTTACTAAACCAAGAGACCCAGTACTTC	CASSLLNQETQYF
TRBV6-4	.	TRBJ1-1	.	TGTGCCAGCAGTGATCTCCCAGGTATGAACACTGAAGCTTTCTTT	CASSDLPGMNTEAFF
TRBV7-2	.	TRBJ2-4	TRBD2	TGTGCCAGCAGCATTAGCGGGGGGGCCTCCAAAAACATTCAGTACTTC	CASSISGGASKNIQYF
TRBV7-9	.	TRBJ1-1	.	TGTGCCAGCAGCACCGAGACAGCTAACACTGAAGCTTTCTTT	CASSTETANTEAFF
TRBV12-5	.	TRBJ2-1	.	TGTGCCTCCTTGGGCGAAAACTACAATGAGCAGTTCTTC	CASLGENYNEQFF
TRBV7-9	.	TRBJ1-3	.	TGTGCCAGCAGCTTAGAGGGAGGAACCATATATTTT	CASSLEGGTIYF
TRBV4-1	once	TRBJ1-1	.	TGCGCCAGCAGCCAAGTATTCCTATTTGAAGCTTTCTTT	CASSQVFLFEAFF
TRBV15	.	TRBJ2-7	TRBD1	TGTGCCACCAGCAGAGATAGAGGGGGCTCCCACGAGCAGTACTTC	CATSRDRGGSHEQYF
TRBV29-1	.	TRBJ2-3	.	TGCAGCGCGGAGGCCACAGATACGCAGTATTTT	CSAEATDTQYF
TRBV9	.	TRBJ1-3	.	TGTGCCAGCAGCGCAGGCCCCGGCTCTGGAAACACCATATATTTT	CASSAGPGSGNTIYF
TRBV7-9	.	TRBJ2-3	TRBD2	TGTGCCAGCAGCTTTTTAGCGGGGGGAAGAGATACGCAGTATTTT	CASSFLAGGRDTQYF
TRBV5-1	once	TRBJ1-2	TRBD1	TGCGCCAGCAGCTTGGGGGGGACAGGACGATATGGCTACACCTTC	CASSLGGTGRYGYTF
TRBV6-5	.	TRBJ2-3	TRBD1	TGTGCCACCAAGAGTGGGACAGGATTCTCAGATACGCAGTATTTT	CATKSGTGFSDTQYF
TRBV5-6	once	TRBJ2-2	.	TGTGCCAGCACGGGGGTCACCGGGGAGCTGTTTTTT	CASTGVTGELFF
TRBV4-2	.	TRBJ2-5	.	TGTGCCAGCAGCCAAGGGGCAGTCCAAGAGACCCAGTACTTC	CASSQGAVQETQYF
TRBV30	.	TRBJ2-3	.	TGTGCCTGGAGTGTAGGGGGAGGGCCGGGAGATACGCAGTATTTT	CAWSVGGGPGDTQYF
TRBV4-1	.	TRBJ2-7	.	TGCGCCAGCAGCCAAGATAACGCGTACTCCTACGAGCAGTACTTC	CASSQDNAYSYEQYF